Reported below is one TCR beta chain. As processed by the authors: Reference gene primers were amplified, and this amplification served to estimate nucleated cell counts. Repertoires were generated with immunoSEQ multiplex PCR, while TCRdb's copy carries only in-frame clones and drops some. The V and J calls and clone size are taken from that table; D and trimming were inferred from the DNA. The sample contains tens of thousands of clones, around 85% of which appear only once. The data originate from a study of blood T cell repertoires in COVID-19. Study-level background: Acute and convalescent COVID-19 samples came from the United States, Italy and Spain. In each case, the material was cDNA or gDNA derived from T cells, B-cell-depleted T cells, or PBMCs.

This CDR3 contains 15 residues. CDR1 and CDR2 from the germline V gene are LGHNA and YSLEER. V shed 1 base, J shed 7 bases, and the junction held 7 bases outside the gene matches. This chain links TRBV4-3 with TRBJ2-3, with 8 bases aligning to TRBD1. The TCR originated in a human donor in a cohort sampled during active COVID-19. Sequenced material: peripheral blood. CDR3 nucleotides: TGCGCCAGCAGCCAAGTGGTCCAGGGGGCGAATACGCAGTATTTT. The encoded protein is CASSQVVQGANTQYF.